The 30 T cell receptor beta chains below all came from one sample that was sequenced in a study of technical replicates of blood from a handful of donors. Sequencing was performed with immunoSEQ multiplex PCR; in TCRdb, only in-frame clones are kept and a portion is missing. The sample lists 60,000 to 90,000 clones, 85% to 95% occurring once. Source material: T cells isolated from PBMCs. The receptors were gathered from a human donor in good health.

CDR3 region: CASSPGRVLLNTEAFF. The CDR3 DNA is TGTGCCAGCTCACCTGGCAGGGTACTGCTGAACACTGAAGCTTTCTTT. V is TRBV18 and J is TRBJ1-1; weak D call: TRBD1 (5 bases). CDR1 KGHSH and CDR2 LQKENI come from the germline V gene. V dropped 3 bases and J dropped 0 bases, with 14 bases sitting between them. This CDR3 has 16 residues.

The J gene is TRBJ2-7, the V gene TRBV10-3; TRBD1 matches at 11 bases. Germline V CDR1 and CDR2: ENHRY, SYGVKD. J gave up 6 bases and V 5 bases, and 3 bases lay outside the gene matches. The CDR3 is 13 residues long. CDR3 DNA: TGTGCCATCAGTTCGGGACAGGGGGGCGAGCAGTACTTC. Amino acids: CAISSGQGGEQYF.

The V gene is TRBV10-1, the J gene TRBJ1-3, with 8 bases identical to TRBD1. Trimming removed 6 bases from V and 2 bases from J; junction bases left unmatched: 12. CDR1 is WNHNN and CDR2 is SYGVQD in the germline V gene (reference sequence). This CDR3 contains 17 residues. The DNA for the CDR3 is TGCGCCAGCAGCGAGCCGGACAGGGTAATAGCTGGAAACACCATATATTTT. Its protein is CASSEPDRVIAGNTIYF.

The CDR3 sequence is CASSPLTGVEKLFF. CDR3 nucleotides: TGTGCCAGCAGCCCTTTGACAGGGGTGGAAAAACTGTTTTTT. The chain couples TRBV14 to TRBJ1-4; 8 nucleotides match TRBD1. The germline CDR1 and CDR2 sequences are SGHDN and FVKESK. V dropped 4 bases and J dropped 8; count of bases not matched to a gene: 6. The CDR3 length is 14 residues.

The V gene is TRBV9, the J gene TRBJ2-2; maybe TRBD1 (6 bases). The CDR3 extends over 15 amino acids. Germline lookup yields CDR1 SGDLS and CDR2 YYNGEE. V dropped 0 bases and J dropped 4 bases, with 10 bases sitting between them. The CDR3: CASSVGTVGTGELFF. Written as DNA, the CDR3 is TGTGCCAGCAGCGTAGGGACAGTCGGCACCGGGGAGCTGTTTTTT. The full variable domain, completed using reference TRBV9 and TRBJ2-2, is DSGVTQTPKHLITATGQRVTLRCSPRSGDLSVYWYQQSLDQGLQFLIQYYNGEERAKGNILERFSAQQFPDLHSELNLSSLELGDSALYFCASSVGTVGTGELFFGEGSRLTVL.

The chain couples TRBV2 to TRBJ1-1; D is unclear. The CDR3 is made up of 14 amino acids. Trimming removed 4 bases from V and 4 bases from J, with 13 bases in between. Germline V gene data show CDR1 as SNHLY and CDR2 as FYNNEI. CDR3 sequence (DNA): TGTGCCAGCAGTGGGTCAGTACGGGGCACTGAAGCTTTCTTT. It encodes CASSGSVRGTEAFF.

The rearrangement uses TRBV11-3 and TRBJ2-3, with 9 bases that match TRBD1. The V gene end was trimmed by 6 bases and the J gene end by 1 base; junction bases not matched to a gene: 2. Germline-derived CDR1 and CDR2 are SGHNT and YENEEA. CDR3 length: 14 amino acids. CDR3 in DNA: TGTGCCAGCAGACAGGGGGCAGGCACAGATACGCAGTATTTT. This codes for CASRQGAGTDTQYF. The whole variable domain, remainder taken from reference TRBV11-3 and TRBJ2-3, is EAGVVQSPRYKIIEKKQPVAFWCNPISGHNTLYWYLQNLGQGPELLIRYENEEAVDDSQLPKDRFSAERLKGVDSTLKIQPAELGDSAVYLCASRQGAGTDTQYFGPGTRLTVL.

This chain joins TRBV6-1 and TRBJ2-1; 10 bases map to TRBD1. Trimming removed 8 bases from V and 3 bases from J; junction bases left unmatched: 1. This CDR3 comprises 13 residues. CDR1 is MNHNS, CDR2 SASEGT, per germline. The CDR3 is CASGTGVYNEQFF. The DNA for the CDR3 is TGTGCCAGCGGGACAGGGGTCTACAATGAGCAGTTCTTC.

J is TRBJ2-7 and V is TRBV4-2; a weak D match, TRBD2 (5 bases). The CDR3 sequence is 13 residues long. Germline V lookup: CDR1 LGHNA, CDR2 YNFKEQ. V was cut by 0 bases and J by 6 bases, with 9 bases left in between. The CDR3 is CASSQEWESEQYF. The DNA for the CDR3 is TGTGCCAGCAGCCAAGAGTGGGAGTCCGAGCAGTACTTC.

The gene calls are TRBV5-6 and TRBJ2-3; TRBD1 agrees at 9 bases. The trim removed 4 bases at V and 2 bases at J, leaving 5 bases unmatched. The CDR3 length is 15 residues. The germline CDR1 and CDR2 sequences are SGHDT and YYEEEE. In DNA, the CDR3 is TGTGCCAGCAGCCCGGACAGGGGCTTCACAGATACGCAGTATTTT. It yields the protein CASSPDRGFTDTQYF.

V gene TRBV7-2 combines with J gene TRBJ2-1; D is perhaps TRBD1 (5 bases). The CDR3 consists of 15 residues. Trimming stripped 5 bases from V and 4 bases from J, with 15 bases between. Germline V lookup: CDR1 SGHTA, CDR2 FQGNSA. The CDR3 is CASSPQVLGYNEQFF. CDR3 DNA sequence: TGTGCCAGCAGCCCACAGGTCTTGGGGTACAATGAGCAGTTCTTC.

As DNA, the CDR3 is TGCAGCGTTGAGGGCGGGAGTGGGTACGAGCAGTACTTC. This encodes CSVEGGSGYEQYF. J is TRBJ2-7 and V is TRBV29-1; 7 bases align to TRBD2. The germline CDR1 and CDR2 sequences are SQVTM and ANQGSEA. Unmatched junction bases numbered 6, after V lost 3 bases and J lost 4 bases. The CDR3 loop spans 13 amino acids.

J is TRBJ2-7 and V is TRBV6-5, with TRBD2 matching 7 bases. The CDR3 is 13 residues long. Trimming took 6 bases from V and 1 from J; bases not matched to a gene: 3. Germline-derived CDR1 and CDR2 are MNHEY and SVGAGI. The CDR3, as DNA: TGTGCCAGCAGGGGGGGGTTATCCTACGAGCAGTACTTC. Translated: CASRGGLSYEQYF.

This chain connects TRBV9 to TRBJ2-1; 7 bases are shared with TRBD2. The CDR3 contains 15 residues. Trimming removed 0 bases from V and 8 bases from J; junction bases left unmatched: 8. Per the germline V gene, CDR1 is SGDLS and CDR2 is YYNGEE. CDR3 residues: CASSVGAGVGDEQFF. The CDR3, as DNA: TGTGCCAGCAGCGTAGGGGCGGGAGTCGGGGATGAGCAGTTCTTC. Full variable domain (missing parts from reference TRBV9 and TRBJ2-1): DSGVTQTPKHLITATGQRVTLRCSPRSGDLSVYWYQQSLDQGLQFLIQYYNGEERAKGNILERFSAQQFPDLHSELNLSSLELGDSALYFCASSVGAGVGDEQFFGPGTRLTVL.

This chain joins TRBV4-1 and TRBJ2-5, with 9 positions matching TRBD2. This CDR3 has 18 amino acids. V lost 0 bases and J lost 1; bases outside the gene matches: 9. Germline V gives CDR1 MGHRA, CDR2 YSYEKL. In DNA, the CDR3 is TGCGCCAGCAGCCAAGACCCCCCTAGCGGGGTTGTCCAAGAGACCCAGTACTTC. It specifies CASSQDPPSGVVQETQYF.

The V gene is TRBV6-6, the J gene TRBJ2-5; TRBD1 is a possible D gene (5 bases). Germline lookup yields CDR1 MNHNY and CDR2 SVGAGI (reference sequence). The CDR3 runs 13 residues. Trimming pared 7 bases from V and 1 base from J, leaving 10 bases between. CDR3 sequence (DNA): TGTGCCAGCAAAAAGACAGTCCAAGAGACCCAGTACTTC. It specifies CASKKTVQETQYF.

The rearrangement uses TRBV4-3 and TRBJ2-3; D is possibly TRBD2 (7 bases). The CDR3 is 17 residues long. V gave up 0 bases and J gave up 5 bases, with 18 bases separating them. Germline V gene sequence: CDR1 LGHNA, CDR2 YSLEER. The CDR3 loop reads CASSQDRGGGPIDTQYF. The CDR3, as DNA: TGCGCCAGCAGCCAAGATAGAGGGGGAGGGCCTATAGATACGCAGTATTTT.

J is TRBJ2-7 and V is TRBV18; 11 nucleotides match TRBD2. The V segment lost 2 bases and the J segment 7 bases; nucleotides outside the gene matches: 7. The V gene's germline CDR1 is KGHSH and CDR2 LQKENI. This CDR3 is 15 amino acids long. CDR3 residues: CASSPVTSGTGEQYF. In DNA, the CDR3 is TGTGCCAGCTCACCAGTGACTAGCGGGACCGGGGAGCAGTACTTC. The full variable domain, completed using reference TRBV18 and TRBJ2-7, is NAGVMQNPRHLVRRRGQEARLRCSPMKGHSHVYWYRQLPEEGLKFMVYLQKENIIDESGMPKERFSAEFPKEGPSILRIQQVVRGDSAAYFCASSPVTSGTGEQYFGPGTRLTVT.

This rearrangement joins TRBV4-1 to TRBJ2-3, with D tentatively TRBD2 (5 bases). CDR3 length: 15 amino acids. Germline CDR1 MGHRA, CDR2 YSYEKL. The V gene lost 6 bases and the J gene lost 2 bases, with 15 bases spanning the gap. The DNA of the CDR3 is TGCGCCAGCAGGAGAGTAGGAGCGGTCACAGATACGCAGTATTTT. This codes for CASRRVGAVTDTQYF.

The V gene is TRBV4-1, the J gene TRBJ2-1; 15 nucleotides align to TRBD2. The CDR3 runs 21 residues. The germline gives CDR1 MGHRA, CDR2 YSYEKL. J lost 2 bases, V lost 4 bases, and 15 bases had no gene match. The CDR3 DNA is TGCGCCAGCAGCCCGCGTGGACCCGGGACTAGCGGGAGGACCACCTACAATGAGCAGTTCTTC. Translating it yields CASSPRGPGTSGRTTYNEQFF.

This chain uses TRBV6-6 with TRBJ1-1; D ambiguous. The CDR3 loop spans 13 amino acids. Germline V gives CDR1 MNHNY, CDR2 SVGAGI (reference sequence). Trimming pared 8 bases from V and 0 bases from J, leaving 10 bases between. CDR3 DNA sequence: TGTGCCAGCTTGCGGGTTATGAACACTGAAGCTTTCTTT. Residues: CASLRVMNTEAFF.

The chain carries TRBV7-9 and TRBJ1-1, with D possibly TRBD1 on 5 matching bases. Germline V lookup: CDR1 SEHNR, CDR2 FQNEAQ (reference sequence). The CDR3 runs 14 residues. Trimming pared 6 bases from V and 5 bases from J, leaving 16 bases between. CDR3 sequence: CASSVGGVGTEAFF. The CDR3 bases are TGTGCCAGCAGTGTGGGAGGGGTCGGAACTGAAGCTTTCTTT. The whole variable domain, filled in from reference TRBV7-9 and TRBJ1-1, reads DTGVSQNPRHKITKRGQNVTFRCDPISEHNRLYWYRQTLGQGPEFLTYFQNEAQLEKSRLLSDRFSAERPKGSFSTLEIQRTEQGDSAMYLCASSVGGVGTEAFFGQGTRLTVV.

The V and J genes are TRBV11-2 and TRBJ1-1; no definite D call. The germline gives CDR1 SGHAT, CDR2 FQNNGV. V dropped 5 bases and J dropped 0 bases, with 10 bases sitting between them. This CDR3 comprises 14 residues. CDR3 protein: CASSLQSMNTEAFF. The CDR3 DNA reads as TGTGCCAGCAGCCTACAGTCTATGAACACTGAAGCTTTCTTT.

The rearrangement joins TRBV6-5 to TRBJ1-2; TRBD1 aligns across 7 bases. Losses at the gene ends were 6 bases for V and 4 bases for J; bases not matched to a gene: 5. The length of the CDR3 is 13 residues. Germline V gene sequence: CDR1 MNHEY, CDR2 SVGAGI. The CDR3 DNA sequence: TGTGCCAGCAGCGCAGGGGGACCCTATGGCTACACCTTC. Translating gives CASSAGGPYGYTF.

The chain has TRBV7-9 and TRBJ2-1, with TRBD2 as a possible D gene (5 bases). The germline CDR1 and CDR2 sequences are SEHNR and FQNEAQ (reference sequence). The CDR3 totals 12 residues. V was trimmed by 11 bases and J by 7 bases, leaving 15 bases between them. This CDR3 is CAGEEALNEQFF. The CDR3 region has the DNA TGTGCCGGCGAGGAGGCGTTGAATGAGCAGTTCTTC.

DNA of the CDR3: TGCGCCAGCAGCATCCGGGACATAGACTACGAGCAGTACTTC. Encoded protein: CASSIRDIDYEQYF. J is TRBJ2-7 and V is TRBV4-1; TRBD1 is a possible D gene (6 bases). V was pared by 5 bases and J by 3 bases, with 14 bases between. The CDR3 sequence is 14 residues long. Germline V lookup: CDR1 MGHRA, CDR2 YSYEKL.

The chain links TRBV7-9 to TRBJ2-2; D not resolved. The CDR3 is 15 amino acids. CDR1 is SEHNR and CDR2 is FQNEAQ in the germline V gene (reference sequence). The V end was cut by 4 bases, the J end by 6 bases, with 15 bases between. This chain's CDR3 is CASSSASMIPGELFF. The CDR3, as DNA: TGTGCCAGCAGCTCGGCTAGTATGATACCCGGGGAGCTGTTTTTT.

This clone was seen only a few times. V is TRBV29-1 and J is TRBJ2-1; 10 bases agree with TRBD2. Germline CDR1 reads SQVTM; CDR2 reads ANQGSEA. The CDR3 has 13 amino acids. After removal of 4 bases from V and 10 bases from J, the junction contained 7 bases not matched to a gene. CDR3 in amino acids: CSVGGTSAREQFF. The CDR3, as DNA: TGCAGCGTTGGAGGGACTAGCGCCAGAGAGCAGTTCTTC.

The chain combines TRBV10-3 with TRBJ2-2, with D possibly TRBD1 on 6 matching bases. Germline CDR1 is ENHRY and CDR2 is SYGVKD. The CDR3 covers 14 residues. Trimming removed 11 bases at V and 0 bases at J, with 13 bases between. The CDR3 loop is CAARTDANTGELFF. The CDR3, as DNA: TGTGCCGCCCGGACAGACGCGAACACCGGGGAGCTGTTTTTT.

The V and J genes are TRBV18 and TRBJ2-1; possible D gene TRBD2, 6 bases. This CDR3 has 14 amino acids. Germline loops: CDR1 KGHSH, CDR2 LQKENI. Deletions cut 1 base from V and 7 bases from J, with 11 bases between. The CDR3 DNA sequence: TGTGCCAGCTCACCACAAACGGGGAGGAATGAGCAGTTCTTC. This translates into CASSPQTGRNEQFF.